In this sample, the clone carrying this T cell receptor (beta chain) turned up a few times. Its specificity is not known. The sample has other DNA sequences that encode this CDR3 too. The germline CDR1 and CDR2 sequences are LNHNV and YYDKDF (reference sequence). V was pared by 0 bases and J by 4 bases, with 3 bases between. The CDR3 consists of 12 residues. These data originate in a study of CD8+ T cells in alopecia areata. Study-wide background: For 6 to 18 months, tofacitinib was taken, and 6 months off drug followed.

Overall study findings and caveats: Resident alphabeta T-cell populations of normal skin are likewise subject to sequencing in scalp samples.

RNA extraction and reverse transcription yielded cDNA as sequencing template. This table comes from immunoSEQ multiplex PCR, and its TCRdb copy is limited to in-frame clones, with some not included. The sample shows over 50,000 clones, around half of them seen only once. This clonotype was sampled from a human donor with alopecia areata. Sequences were derived from CD8+ T cells sorted from blood, sampled at week 0. The gene calls are TRBV15 and TRBJ2-5; D is undetermined. Here the CDR3 DNA reads TGTGCCACCAGCAGAGATAGAGAGACCCAGTACTTC. Translated: CATSRDRETQYF.